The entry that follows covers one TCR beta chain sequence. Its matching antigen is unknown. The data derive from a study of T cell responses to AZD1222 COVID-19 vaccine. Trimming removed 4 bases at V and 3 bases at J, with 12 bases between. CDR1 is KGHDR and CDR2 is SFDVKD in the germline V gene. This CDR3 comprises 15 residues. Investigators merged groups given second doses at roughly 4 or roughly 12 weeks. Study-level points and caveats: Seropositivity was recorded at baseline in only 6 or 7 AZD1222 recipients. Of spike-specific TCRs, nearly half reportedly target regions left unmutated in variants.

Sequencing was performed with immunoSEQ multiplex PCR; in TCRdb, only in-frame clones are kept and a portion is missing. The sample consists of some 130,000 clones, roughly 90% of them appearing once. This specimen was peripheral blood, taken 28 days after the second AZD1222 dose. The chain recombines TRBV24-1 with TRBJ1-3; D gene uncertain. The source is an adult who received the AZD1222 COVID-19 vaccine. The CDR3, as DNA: TGTGCCACCAGTGACGGCGATAACGGTGGAAACACCATATATTTT. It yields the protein CATSDGDNGGNTIYF.